This T cell receptor beta chain was recovered during a study of T cell repertoires in cytomegalovirus infection. On the study more broadly: CMV epitopes used comprised recently identified HLA-C-restricted ones and well-studied HLA-B-restricted ones. Points from the study as a whole: Using cumulative public TCR beta family frequency, the authors identified those who carried CMV together with the relevant HLA. The response measured ex vivo was dominated by TCR beta clonotypes (HLA-C-restricted and CMV-specific).

TCRdb passed the reads through MiXCR, listing each CDR3 protein once. The sample records around 770,000 distinct CDR3 sequences, 29% being singletons. Per germline, CDR1 LGHDT and CDR2 YNNKEL (reference sequence). The CDR3 consists of 18 residues. With V trimmed by 0 bases and J by 6 bases, 13 bases remained unmatched. This clonotype appeared a single time. Its antigen is unknown. The TCR comes from a human donor in good health (CMV status not recorded). Some clones in this sample may be carry-over from other donors' samples. Specimen: cultured CD8+ T cells from PBMCs, collected from culture after CMV antigen stimulation. The rearrangement joins TRBV3-1 to TRBJ2-1, with 8 bases identical to TRBD2. Here the CDR3 reads CASSQDWKPAGVFNEQFF. As DNA, the CDR3 is TGTGCCAGCAGCCAAGATTGGAAGCCAGCGGGGGTGTTCAATGAGCAGTTCTTC.